A single sample gave rise to the 9 T cell receptor beta chains below, sequenced in a study of shared clonotypes between healthy human individuals. TCRdb's table, derived via immunoSEQ multiplex PCR, lists solely in-frame clones and lacks some. The table shows about a million clones, with over 75% occurring only once. Sequenced sample: memory CD4+ T cells sorted from blood. The subset was: CD45RA-negative fraction. The source is a man aged 18 to 35 in good health.

This rearrangement joins TRBV10-3 to TRBJ1-6, with D hard to call. The CDR3 totals 13 residues. Trimming pared 0 bases from V and 9 bases from J, leaving 6 bases between. CDR1 ENHRY and CDR2 SYGVKD come from the germline V gene. The CDR3 region has the DNA TGTGCCATCAGTGAGTCTACTGGTTCACCCCTCCACTTT. The encoded protein is CAISESTGSPLHF.

The chain is built from TRBV5-1 and TRBJ2-4, with TRBD2 matching 8 bases. The ends lost 4 bases at V and 15 bases at J; junction bases unmatched: 9. Germline loops: CDR1 SGHRS, CDR2 YFSETQ. This CDR3 comprises 12 residues. CDR3 in amino acids: CASSREGNNWYF. DNA for the CDR3: TGCGCCAGCAGCCGGGAGGGGAACAATTGGTACTTC.

This chain uses TRBV6-6 with TRBJ1-2; no firm D call. Germline V gives CDR1 MNHNY, CDR2 SVGAGI (reference sequence). V was trimmed by 5 bases and J by 1 base, leaving 8 bases between them. CDR3 length equals 13 residues. The CDR3 loop is CASSQDLNYGYTF. In DNA form, the CDR3 reads TGTGCCAGCAGTCAGGATCTTAACTATGGCTACACCTTC.

V is TRBV10-3 and J is TRBJ1-4, with TRBD1 as a possible D gene (5 bases). The CDR3 is 13 residues long. The germline gives CDR1 ENHRY, CDR2 SYGVKD. Trimming removed 11 bases from V and 0 bases from J, with 10 bases in between. CDR3 bases: TGTGCCGTCGGGGCAGCAACTAATGAAAAACTGTTTTTT. Translated, it gives CAVGAATNEKLFF.

DNA for the CDR3: TGCGCCAGCAGTGGGACAGTTCAAGAGACCCAGTACTTC. Protein sequence: CASSGTVQETQYF. The chain is built from TRBV10-2 and TRBJ2-5; D is perhaps TRBD1 (6 bases). Trimming shortened V by 4 bases and J by 2 bases, and 8 bases separated the two germline ends. Germline V gene lookup returns CDR1 WSHSY and CDR2 SAAADI. The CDR3 runs 13 residues.

This clone was seen more than once but under ten times. The same CDR3 arises from other DNA sequences in this sample as well. The CDR3 sequence is CASSLGQKETQYF. The CDR3 DNA reads TGCGCCAGCAGCTTGGGACAGAAAGAGACCCAGTACTTC. The chain is built from TRBV5-1 and TRBJ2-5, with a tentative D call TRBD1 (5 bases). Germline V gene data show CDR1 as SGHRS and CDR2 as YFSETQ. The CDR3 spans 13 residues. V shed 0 bases and J shed 3 bases, with 6 bases lying between them.

V gene TRBV4-1 combines with J gene TRBJ1-1, with no clear D. The V and J ends lost 2 bases and 3 bases respectively, with 16 bases between them. The CDR3 runs 16 residues. Germline CDR1 MGHRA, CDR2 YSYEKL. The CDR3 sequence is CASSQTSGVRDTEAFF. Here the CDR3 DNA reads TGCGCCAGCAGCCAAACCTCCGGAGTAAGGGACACTGAAGCTTTCTTT.

This clone was observed a few times. This sequence joins TRBV9 and TRBJ1-3; D gene ambiguous. The CDR3 totals 14 residues. The V gene's germline CDR1 is SGDLS and CDR2 YYNGEE. Trimming took off 0 bases at V and 2 bases at J, with 6 bases between the two ends. The CDR3 DNA reads TGTGCCAGCAGCGTAGCGAACACTGGAAACACCATATATTTT. Amino acid sequence: CASSVANTGNTIYF.

The chain combines TRBV5-4 with TRBJ2-6; TRBD2 matches 14 bases. CDR3 length equals 17 residues. CDR1 SGHNT and CDR2 YYREEE come from the germline V gene (reference sequence). V lost 3 bases to trimming and J lost 5 bases; unmatched junction nucleotides: 4. Here the CDR3 reads CASSSGTSGGWANVLTF. The CDR3 DNA follows: TGTGCCAGCAGCTCAGGGACTAGCGGGGGCTGGGCCAACGTCCTGACTTTC. The complete variable domain, with remaining parts taken from reference TRBV5-4 and TRBJ2-6, reads ETGVTQSPTHLIKTRGQQVTLRCSSQSGHNTVSWYQQALGQGPQFIFQYYREEENGRGNFPPRFSGLQFPNYSSELNVNALELDDSALYLCASSSGTSGGWANVLTFGAGSRLTVL.